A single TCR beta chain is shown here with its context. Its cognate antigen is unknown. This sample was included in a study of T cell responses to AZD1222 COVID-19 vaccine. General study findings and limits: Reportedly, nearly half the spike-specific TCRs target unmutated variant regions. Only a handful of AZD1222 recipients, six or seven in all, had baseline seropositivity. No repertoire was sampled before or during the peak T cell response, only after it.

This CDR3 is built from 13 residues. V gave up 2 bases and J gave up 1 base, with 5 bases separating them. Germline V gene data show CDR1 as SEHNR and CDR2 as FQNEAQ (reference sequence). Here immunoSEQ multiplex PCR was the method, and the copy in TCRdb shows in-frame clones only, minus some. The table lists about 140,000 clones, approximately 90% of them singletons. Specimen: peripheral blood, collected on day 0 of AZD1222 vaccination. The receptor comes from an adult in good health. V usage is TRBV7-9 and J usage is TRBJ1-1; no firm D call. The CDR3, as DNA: TGTGCCAGCAGCTTATCTTCGAACACTGAAGCTTTCTTT. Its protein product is CASSLSSNTEAFF.